This is a list of T cell receptor beta chains from one sample in a study of human T cells and chemical hapten exposure. TCRdb re-derived calls from the RACE reads in MiXCR, one entry per CDR3 protein. The sample carries some 39,000 distinct CDR3 sequences, approximately 7.6% recorded once. This sample comprised whole blood, obtained in connection with sensitization to the hapten diphenylcyclopropenone (DPC). The receptor set was obtained from a woman in her 50s with alopecia areata. Some clones in this sample may be carry-over from other donors' samples. CDR3s include the opening cysteine and the closing phenylalanine or tryptophan. The order of the fields is clone size, V gene, J gene, D gene, CDR3 DNA, CDR3 protein. A D gene is named only where the DNA matches it firmly. Some rows have no size entry. The others give once, few or many, or a class for an expanded clone.

few	TRBV11-2	TRBJ2-7	NA	TGTGCCAGCAGCGGGAACGCGGACAGATCCTACGAGCAGTACTTC	CASSGNADRSYEQYF
many	TRBV3-1	TRBJ1-3	NA	TGTGCCAGCAGCCAAGGATCTGGAAACACCATATATTTT	CASSQGSGNTIYF
many	TRBV20-1	TRBJ2-3	TRBD2	TGCAGTGCTAGACCCAGCGGGAAAGCAGATACGCAGTATTTT	CSARPSGKADTQYF
few	TRBV20-1	TRBJ2-5	NA	TGCAGTGCTAGAGTCCGGTTCCGGGAGACCCAGTACTTC	CSARVRFRETQYF
NA	TRBV12-5	TRBJ2-1	TRBD2	TGTGCTAGTGGCGGGAGGGCTAGTGAGCAGTTCTTC	CASGGRASEQFF
few	TRBV6-1	TRBJ2-1	NA	TGTGCCAGCAGTGACATTCGAAATGAGCAGTTCTTC	CASSDIRNEQFF
many	TRBV18	TRBJ2-1	NA	TGTGCCAGCTCCCCACGGCCTACCACCCCTCGAAATGAGCAGTTCTTC	CASSPRPTTPRNEQFF
NA	TRBV4-3	TRBJ2-1	TRBD2	TGCGCCAGCAGCCAAGATGGGGGGCGTAGCGGGAGAAGCCACAATGAGCAGTTCTTC	CASSQDGGRSGRSHNEQFF
many	TRBV10-3	TRBJ1-6	TRBD1	TGTGCCATCAGGGAAGACAGGGCTTCACCCCTCCACTTT	CAIREDRASPLHF
NA	TRBV5-1	TRBJ2-3	NA	TGCTCCAGCAGCTTGGGGGGACCGAACACAGATACGCAGTATTTT	CSSSLGGPNTDTQYF
NA	TRBV9	TRBJ2-2	NA	TGTGCCAGCAGCGTAGTGGCGGGAGGGGAGCTGTTTTTT	CASSVVAGGELFF
few	TRBV29-1	TRBJ1-1	NA	TGCAGCGTTGCTCCCGAGGGGAGGGGGACTGAAGCTTTCTTT	CSVAPEGRGTEAFF
many	TRBV7-6	TRBJ2-7	TRBD2	TGTGCCAGCAGCATACTAGCGGGGGCTCCCCAAGACGAGCAGTACTTC	CASSILAGAPQDEQYF
NA	TRBV5-1	TRBJ2-3	TRBD1	TGCGCCAGCAGCTCGGGACAGGTCAGCACAGATACGCAGTATTTT	CASSSGQVSTDTQYF
many	TRBV14	TRBJ1-1	TRBD1	TGTGCCAGCAGCCGACAGGGGATTGAAGCTTTCTTT	CASSRQGIEAFF
NA	TRBV19	TRBJ2-1	NA	TGTGCCAGTAGTAGACTCGATGAGCAGTTCTTC	CASSRLDEQFF
many	TRBV18	TRBJ1-4	TRBD1	TGTGCCAGCTCCTCCACCGTCGGACAGGGGGCGAGAGAAAAACTGTTTTTT	CASSSTVGQGAREKLFF
many	TRBV19	TRBJ2-7	NA	TGTGCCAGTAGTAGCGGGTCCTCCTACGAGCAGTACTTC	CASSSGSSYEQYF